Presented here are 21 T cell receptor beta chains from one specimen sequenced in a study of beta chain features in type 1 diabetes. General observations from the study: Moderate but significant shortening of TCRB CDR3s was recorded in all four CD4+ subsets from Type 1 diabetes patients.

Their target antigens are unknown. Since all of the isolated RNA was reverse transcribed, expressed TCRB transcripts were what got sequenced. The assay was immunoSEQ multiplex PCR, and TCRdb's table has in-frame clones only and misses some. The sample shows some 660,000 clones, more than 12% of them seen only once. What was sequenced was naive CD4+ T cells from blood. The receptor set was obtained from a man younger than 35 with type 1 diabetes.

The chain joins TRBV27 to TRBJ1-2; 7 positions agree with TRBD1. Trimming cost V 6 bases and J 8 bases; bases outside gene matches: 9. The V gene's germline CDR1 is MNHEY and CDR2 SMNVEV (reference sequence). There are 13 residues in the CDR3. In DNA, the CDR3 is TGTGCCAGCAGCGCGACAGGGTTGGGAGGCTACACCTTC. Amino acids: CASSATGLGGYTF.

This clone has just a few counts. This chain connects TRBV18 to TRBJ1-1, with 9 bases that match TRBD1. V shed 2 bases, J shed 8 bases, and the junction held 12 bases outside the gene matches. CDR1 and CDR2 from the germline V gene are KGHSH and LQKENI. The CDR3 has 16 residues. The CDR3 reads CASSPEGTGIRSEAFF. In DNA form, the CDR3 reads TGTGCCAGCTCACCAGAGGGGACAGGGATACGGTCGGAAGCTTTCTTT.

This rearrangement joins TRBV25-1 to TRBJ1-2; perhaps TRBD1 as D (5 bases). The CDR3 loop spans 15 amino acids. V was clipped by 4 bases and J by 7 bases, with 19 bases between them. The germline V gene has CDR1 MGHDK and CDR2 SYGVNS. The CDR3 spells CASSASGTTIGGYTF. DNA of the CDR3: TGTGCCAGCAGTGCCTCCGGGACTACGATAGGTGGCTACACCTTC.

This clone was seen a few times. CDR3 protein: CASTDSGANVLTF. The DNA of the CDR3 is TGTGCCTCTACTGACTCTGGGGCCAACGTCCTGACTTTC. V gene TRBV30 combines with J gene TRBJ2-6; D call uncertain. CDR1 is GTSNPN and CDR2 is SVGIG in the germline V gene (reference sequence). The V end lost 7 bases, the J end lost 0 bases, and 7 bases lay between the germline ends. This CDR3 comprises 13 residues.

In its sample, this clone was seen a few times. The V gene is TRBV7-2, the J gene TRBJ2-1; 16 bases agree with TRBD2. CDR3 size: 17 residues. V gave up 5 bases and J gave up 7 bases; unmatched junction bases: 8. Germline V lookup: CDR1 SGHTA, CDR2 FQGNSA. CDR3 loop: CASSPGTSGRAGNEQFF. The CDR3 coding sequence is TGTGCCAGCAGCCCCGGGACTAGCGGGAGGGCTGGTAATGAGCAGTTCTTC.

The chain links TRBV5-4 to TRBJ2-1, with TRBD1 matching 7 bases. The length of the CDR3 is 16 residues. CDR1 SGHNT and CDR2 YYREEE come from the germline V gene (reference sequence). The trim removed 2 bases at V and 4 bases at J, leaving 9 bases unmatched. The CDR3 DNA is TGTGCCAGCAGCTTACCTTCCGGGACAGAATACAATGAGCAGTTCTTC. It translates to CASSLPSGTEYNEQFF. The whole variable domain, filled in from reference TRBV5-4 and TRBJ2-1, reads ETGVTQSPTHLIKTRGQQVTLRCSSQSGHNTVSWYQQALGQGPQFIFQYYREEENGRGNFPPRFSGLQFPNYSSELNVNALELDDSALYLCASSLPSGTEYNEQFFGPGTRLTVL.

This clone occurred a few times. The rearrangement joins TRBV2 to TRBJ2-1, with 7 bases identical to TRBD1. CDR3 length equals 20 residues. CDR1 is SNHLY, CDR2 FYNNEI, per germline. J was trimmed by 1 base and V by 0 bases; bases with no gene match: 15. Written as DNA, the CDR3 is TGTGCCAGCAGTGAAGCAAGAAAACAGGGGCTTACCGGGTCCTACAATGAGCAGTTCTTC. Translated, it gives CASSEARKQGLTGSYNEQFF.

This chain uses TRBV9 with TRBJ1-3; D may be TRBD1 (6 bases). Germline loops: CDR1 SGDLS, CDR2 YYNGEE. Between the trimmed V and J ends, which lost 4 bases and 0 bases, there was a span of 11 bases. CDR3 length: 15 residues. CDR3 protein: CASSPQGTSGNTIYF. The CDR3 DNA reads as TGTGCCAGCAGCCCCCAGGGGACCTCTGGAAACACCATATATTTT. Based on the CDR3 plus reference TRBV9 and TRBJ1-3, the full variable domain is DSGVTQTPKHLITATGQRVTLRCSPRSGDLSVYWYQQSLDQGLQFLIQYYNGEERAKGNILERFSAQQFPDLHSELNLSSLELGDSALYFCASSPQGTSGNTIYFGEGSWLTVV.

This clone showed up just a few times. The rearrangement links TRBV7-9 to TRBJ2-3, with 10 bases fitting TRBD2. V gave up 3 bases and J gave up 0 bases; unmatched junction bases: 9. The CDR3 consists of 18 residues. CDR1 is SEHNR, CDR2 FQNEAQ, per germline (reference sequence). The DNA of the CDR3 is TGTGCCAGCAGCTTGCTAGCGGGGGACTCCCGTAGCACAGATACGCAGTATTTT. It codes for CASSLLAGDSRSTDTQYF.

The chain employs TRBV5-1 and TRBJ1-2; D is undetermined. CDR3 length equals 14 residues. Germline values: CDR1 SGHRS, CDR2 YFSETQ. The V end was cut by 0 bases, the J end by 3 bases, with 9 bases between. The CDR3 spells CASSLDTADYGYTF. The CDR3 coding sequence is TGCGCCAGCAGCTTGGACACAGCGGACTATGGCTACACCTTC. Combining the CDR3 with reference TRBV5-1 and TRBJ1-2 gives the whole variable domain KAGVTQTPRYLIKTRGQQVTLSCSPISGHRSVSWYQQTPGQGLQFLFEYFSETQRNKGNFPGRFSGRQFSNSRSEMNVSTLELGDSALYLCASSLDTADYGYTFGSGTRLTVV.

This clone was counted only a few times. This chain connects TRBV7-2 to TRBJ1-5; the D gene is possibly TRBD1 (5 bases). The CDR3 extends over 13 amino acids. The germline V gene encodes CDR1 SGHTA and CDR2 FQGNSA. V was clipped by 5 bases and J by 2 bases, with 7 bases between them. The CDR3 region has the DNA TGTGCCAGCAGCCCCAGGGGCAATCAGCCCCAGCATTTT. Translating gives CASSPRGNQPQHF.

The V call is TRBV21-1, the J call TRBJ2-1; the table's D call, TRBD2, has no DNA check behind it. TRBV21-1 has pseudogene status. This CDR3 is 17 amino acids long. Here the CDR3 DNA reads TGTGCCAGCCTCGGAGGGCTAGCGGGTCCAGGGGACAATGAGCAGTTCTTC. Amino acids: CASLGGLAGPGDNEQFF.

J is TRBJ1-1 and V is TRBV5-1; tentative D call: TRBD1 (6 bases). CDR3 length: 14 residues. Germline V gene lookup returns CDR1 SGHRS and CDR2 YFSETQ. Trimming shortened V by 4 bases and J by 3 bases, and 13 bases separated the two germline ends. The DNA of the CDR3 is TGCGCCAGCAGCCCCGTGGAGGGGGACACTGAAGCTTTCTTT. Protein sequence: CASSPVEGDTEAFF.

This clone came up a few times. This sequence joins TRBV11-3 and TRBJ2-1; TRBD1 aligns across 7 bases. CDR1 and CDR2 from the germline V gene are SGHNT and YENEEA. The CDR3 spans 13 residues. V lost 8 bases and J lost 4; bases outside the gene matches: 5. The CDR3 sequence: CASAWTGYNEQFF. CDR3 nucleotide sequence: TGTGCCAGCGCGTGGACAGGTTACAATGAGCAGTTCTTC. The variable domain in full, with the rest retrieved from reference TRBV11-3 and TRBJ2-1, is EAGVVQSPRYKIIEKKQPVAFWCNPISGHNTLYWYLQNLGQGPELLIRYENEEAVDDSQLPKDRFSAERLKGVDSTLKIQPAELGDSAVYLCASAWTGYNEQFFGPGTRLTVL.

The rearrangement joins TRBV7-2 to TRBJ2-5, with D maybe TRBD1 (5 bases). The CDR3 totals 13 residues. V was trimmed by 3 bases and J by 5 bases, leaving 10 bases between them. Germline V gene data show CDR1 as SGHTA and CDR2 as FQGNSA. The CDR3 bases are TGTGCCAGCAGCTTGGACACCCATGAGACCCAGTACTTC. It codes for CASSLDTHETQYF.

The rearrangement links TRBV7-2 to TRBJ2-4, with D unclear. CDR3 length: 13 residues. V gave up 7 bases and J gave up 7 bases, with 14 bases separating them. From germline, CDR1 is SGHTA and CDR2 FQGNSA. The CDR3 sequence: CASTPDPANIQYF. In DNA form, the CDR3 reads TGTGCCAGCACCCCAGACCCGGCGAACATTCAGTACTTC.

This chain joins TRBV18 and TRBJ1-1, with 11 bases matching TRBD1. The V and J ends lost 3 bases and 4 bases, in that order; junction bases with no gene match: 7. The V gene's germline CDR1 is KGHSH and CDR2 LQKENI. The CDR3 runs 16 residues. The chain's CDR3 is CASSPDRGLGGTEAFF. The CDR3 DNA follows: TGTGCCAGCTCACCGGACAGGGGGCTTGGGGGCACTGAAGCTTTCTTT.

In the case of this clone: A junction end diverges from the germline sequence, so it may reflect a read error. The chain recombines TRBV7-7 with TRBJ2-5; D perhaps matches TRBD2 (6 bases). The CDR3 contains 16 residues. Per germline, CDR1 SSHAT and CDR2 FNYEAQ (reference sequence). The DNA for the CDR3 is TGTGCTAGCAGCTTAGCGGCGGGGCTGGAGGGGGAGACCCAGTACTTC. Translated: CASSLAAGLEGETQYF.

This clone was seen more than once but under ten times. The rearrangement joins TRBV7-9 to TRBJ1-4, with D hard to call. V was pared by 3 bases and J by 6 bases, with 8 bases between. This CDR3 has 13 amino acids. In germline, CDR1 is SEHNR, CDR2 FQNEAQ (reference sequence). Here the CDR3 DNA reads TGTGCCAGCAGCTTCGAGGGAGATGAAAAACTGTTTTTT. This encodes CASSFEGDEKLFF. The full variable domain, its missing parts supplied by reference TRBV7-9 and TRBJ1-4, is DTGVSQNPRHKITKRGQNVTFRCDPISEHNRLYWYRQTLGQGPEFLTYFQNEAQLEKSRLLSDRFSAERPKGSFSTLEIQRTEQGDSAMYLCASSFEGDEKLFFGSGTQLSVL.

This clone was counted a few times. The chain combines TRBV2 with TRBJ1-2, with D possibly being TRBD1 (6 bases). Looked up from germline, CDR1 is SNHLY and CDR2 is FYNNEI. The V end was cut by 6 bases, the J end by 4 bases, with 18 bases between. CDR3 length: 15 residues. The CDR3 reads CASRAGPTRGYGYTF. As DNA, the CDR3 is TGTGCCAGCAGGGCCGGGCCGACCAGGGGCTATGGCTACACCTTC.

This clone was observed a handful of times. This sample includes further DNA sequences coding for the same CDR3. The chain's CDR3 is CASSPTSGSYNEQFF. The CDR3 DNA reads TGCGCCAGCAGCCCGACTAGCGGGAGCTACAATGAGCAGTTCTTC. The chain is built from TRBV5-1 and TRBJ2-1; TRBD2 agrees at 12 bases. The germline gives CDR1 SGHRS, CDR2 YFSETQ. Trimming removed 4 bases from V and 3 bases from J; junction bases left unmatched: 2. The CDR3 consists of 15 residues.